This entry is about one T cell receptor beta chain. These data come from a study of control samples from healthy donors and cancer patients. Some clones are missing from TCRdb's copy, which holds only in-frame ones; the method was immunoSEQ multiplex PCR. Found here are fewer than 95,000 clones, roughly 86% of them singletons; the top ten hold roughly 21%. The CDR3 runs to 15 residues. V was clipped by 3 bases and J by 0 bases, with 9 bases between them. Germline V gene lookup returns CDR1 GTSNPN and CDR2 SVGIG (reference sequence). The receptor's source is a man in his thirties or forties in good health. Sequencing was performed on blood. J is TRBJ1-6 and V is TRBV30; a possible D gene is TRBD1 (5 bases). The CDR3 bases are TGTGCCTGGAGGGGACTGAGCTCCTATAATTCACCCCTCCACTTT. Translating it yields CAWRGLSSYNSPLHF.